Each of the 8 T cell receptor beta chains below was sequenced from the same sample in a study of blood T cell repertoires in COVID-19. Measured with immunoSEQ multiplex PCR; TCRdb has only the in-frame clones, and not every one. The sample holds some 250,000 clones, about 70% seen once. The sample was peripheral blood. These receptors all come from a woman over 75 with acute or convalescent COVID-19.

The chain joins TRBV30 to TRBJ2-6, with 7 bases matching TRBD2. J gave up 0 bases and V 0 bases, and 5 bases lay outside the gene matches. Germline loops: CDR1 GTSNPN, CDR2 SVGIG (reference sequence). The CDR3 runs to 17 residues. DNA of the CDR3: TGTGCCTGGAGTGTAAGGGCGGGGGTCTCTGGGGCCAACGTCCTGACTTTC. As protein: CAWSVRAGVSGANVLTF.

CDR3 protein: CASSTGRYGYTF. The CDR3 coding sequence is TGTGCCAGCAGTACAGGACGCTATGGCTACACCTTC. V usage is TRBV12-3 or TRBV12-4 and J usage is TRBJ1-2; D may be TRBD1 (5 bases). V was pared by 5 bases and J by 4 bases, with 8 bases between. The CDR3 consists of 12 residues.

The chain joins TRBV5-6 to TRBJ2-7; unclear D gene. CDR1 and CDR2 from the germline V gene are SGHDT and YYEEEE. The V and J ends lost 5 bases and 0 bases respectively, with 12 bases between them. This CDR3 region has 14 residues. The CDR3 is CASSIIQVSYEQYF. The CDR3 nucleotides are TGTGCCAGCAGTATAATCCAGGTCTCCTACGAGCAGTACTTC.

J is TRBJ2-3 and V is TRBV5-4; D unclear. This CDR3 region has 14 residues. The germline V gene has CDR1 SGHNT and CDR2 YYREEE (reference sequence). Trimming took 0 bases from V and 5 from J, leaving 10 bases between them. The CDR3 reads CASSLALGGDTQYF. In DNA, the CDR3 is TGTGCCAGCAGCTTGGCTCTCGGCGGAGATACGCAGTATTTT. The complete variable domain, with remaining parts taken from reference TRBV5-4 and TRBJ2-3, reads ETGVTQSPTHLIKTRGQQVTLRCSSQSGHNTVSWYQQALGQGPQFIFQYYREEENGRGNFPPRFSGLQFPNYSSELNVNALELDDSALYLCASSLALGGDTQYFGPGTRLTVL.

J is TRBJ1-2 and V is TRBV6-4, with 8 bases matching TRBD1. The trim removed 3 bases at V and 6 bases at J, leaving 3 bases unmatched. CDR1 is MRHNA and CDR2 is SNTAGT in the germline V gene. The CDR3 totals 13 residues. The CDR3 nucleotides are TGTGCCAGCAGTGAAGGGACAGGAGATGGCTACACCTTC. This codes for CASSEGTGDGYTF.

With regard to this clone: Other DNA variants within this sample encode the same CDR3. This chain uses TRBV2 with TRBJ1-4; 7 bases align to TRBD1. Germline V gene data show CDR1 as SNHLY and CDR2 as FYNNEI. With 2 bases clipped from V and 8 bases from J, the junction kept 5 bases outside the gene matches. The CDR3 totals 14 residues. CDR3 protein: CASSESTGREKLFF. CDR3 coding DNA: TGTGCCAGCAGTGAATCGACAGGGAGGGAAAAACTGTTTTTT.

This chain connects TRBV7-2 to TRBJ2-4; 9 bases match TRBD1. V was clipped by 1 base and J by 4 bases; unmatched bases: 2. Germline V lookup: CDR1 SGHTA, CDR2 FQGNSA. There are 15 residues in the CDR3. The CDR3 DNA follows: TGTGCCAGCAGCTTAGGGGGACAGGGTAAAAACATTCAGTACTTC. Its translation: CASSLGGQGKNIQYF.

This clone was counted once. The rearrangement uses TRBV19 and TRBJ2-5, with D maybe TRBD1 (9 bases). The V gene's germline CDR1 is LNHDA and CDR2 SQIVND (reference sequence). Deletions cut 6 bases from V and 2 bases from J, with 19 bases between. This CDR3 comprises 16 residues. The CDR3 protein is CASSLDRGGGQETQYF. The CDR3 nucleotides are TGTGCCAGTAGCTTGGACAGGGGCGGGGGGCAAGAGACCCAGTACTTC.